These 21 T cell receptor beta chains were sequenced from one sample in a study of T cells in Graves' hyperthyroidism and ophthalmopathy. The TCR beta CDR3 regions underwent amplification using RNA transcripts as the source. The TCR CDR3 was amplified in a first-round RT-PCR using the HTBI primer set. TCRdb processed the multiplex PCR reads anew with MiXCR; each CDR3 protein has one entry. The sample has 250,000 to 350,000 distinct CDR3 sequences, approximately 15% seen once. Sequenced input: blood. The receptors derive from a man younger than 40 with Graves' hyperthyroidism.

This clonotype was found a few times. The genes are TRBV5-8 and TRBJ2-1, with TRBD2 matching over 11 bases. Losses at the gene ends were 0 bases for V and 8 bases for J; bases not matched to a gene: 16. CDR3 length: 19 amino acids. Germline CDR1 reads SGHTS; CDR2 reads YDEGEE. Here the CDR3 reads CASSLGISGRAGGVDEQFF. DNA of the CDR3: TGTGCCAGCAGCTTGGGAATTAGCGGGAGGGCCGGGGGGGTCGATGAGCAGTTCTTC.

This clonotype was seen only a few times. V is TRBV27 and J is TRBJ2-7; 8 nucleotides align to TRBD1. Germline trimming cut 4 bases from V and 3 bases from J; bases unmatched to any gene: 8. CDR3 length: 15 amino acids. Germline lookup yields CDR1 MNHEY and CDR2 SMNVEV (reference sequence). The CDR3 protein is CASSSLQGGGYEQYF. Written as DNA, the CDR3 is TGTGCCAGCAGTTCGCTACAGGGGGGCGGCTACGAGCAGTACTTC.

This clonotype was seen a single time. The DNA for the CDR3 is TGTGCCAGCAGCTCCTTTGGGGGGGGGCGGTACGAGCAGTACTTC. Its translation is CASSSFGGGRYEQYF. The gene calls are TRBV11-2 and TRBJ2-7; possible D gene TRBD2, 7 bases. Germline assignment: CDR1 SGHAT and CDR2 FQNNGV. The CDR3 length is 15 residues. V was pared by 4 bases and J by 4 bases, with 17 bases between.

This clonotype showed up just a few times. The chain couples TRBV27 to TRBJ2-7, with D hard to call. Looked up from germline, CDR1 is MNHEY and CDR2 is SMNVEV (reference sequence). Trimming took 3 bases from V and 6 from J, leaving 12 bases between them. The CDR3 covers 13 residues. The CDR3 DNA is TGTGCCAGCAGTTTCCGGCAATCCGGCGAGCAGTACTTC. Amino acid sequence: CASSFRQSGEQYF.

This chain links TRBV20-1 with TRBJ2-7; 8 bases map to TRBD2. Germline CDR1 reads DFQATT; CDR2 reads SNEGSKA (reference sequence). The CDR3 sequence is 15 residues long. V lost 0 bases to trimming and J lost 5 bases; unmatched junction nucleotides: 9. CDR3 coding DNA: TGCAGTGCTAGAGATCGGACGGGAGGGCAGAACGAGCAGTACTTC. It encodes CSARDRTGGQNEQYF.

This clonotype occurred many times. The gene calls are TRBV2 and TRBJ2-7; weak D call: TRBD2 (6 bases). Germline CDR1 reads SNHLY; CDR2 reads FYNNEI. This CDR3 spans 14 amino acids. With 3 bases removed from V and 1 base from J, the gap between germline ends came to 10 bases. The CDR3 sequence is CASSEWRDSYEQYF. The DNA for the CDR3 is TGTGCCAGCAGTGAGTGGCGGGATTCCTACGAGCAGTACTTC.

The rearrangement joins TRBV24-1 to TRBJ2-1, with unresolved D. Trimming took 1 base from V and 8 from J, leaving 5 bases between them. CDR1 KGHDR and CDR2 SFDVKD come from the germline V gene. The CDR3 spans 12 residues. CDR3 DNA sequence: TGTGCCACCAGTGATTTCTTAGATGAGCAGTTCTTC. It yields the protein CATSDFLDEQFF.

This clonotype was counted at least ten times. The chain joins TRBV2 to TRBJ2-3; the match to TRBD2 covers 11 bases. The V segment lost 5 bases and the J segment 2 bases; nucleotides outside the gene matches: 3. This CDR3 comprises 15 residues. Germline CDR1 SNHLY, CDR2 FYNNEI. This chain's CDR3 is CASSRTSGYTDTQYF. CDR3 nucleotide sequence: TGTGCCAGCAGTAGGACTAGCGGGTACACAGATACGCAGTATTTT.

In its sample, this clonotype was seen a few times. The CDR3 spells CASSVGGRVGGTQYF. CDR3 coding DNA: TGTGCCAGCAGCGTAGGCGGGAGGGTCGGAGGGACCCAGTACTTC. The chain employs TRBV9 and TRBJ2-5, with 9 nucleotides matching TRBD2. J gave up 7 bases and V 0 bases, and 7 bases lay outside the gene matches. The germline V gene encodes CDR1 SGDLS and CDR2 YYNGEE. The CDR3 is 15 amino acids.

This clonotype was seen many times. V gene TRBV6-1 combines with J gene TRBJ2-7; 8 positions match TRBD2. J was trimmed by 2 bases and V by 5 bases; bases with no gene match: 5. CDR3 length: 14 residues. Germline loops: CDR1 MNHNS, CDR2 SASEGT. CDR3: CASSRSGTAYEQYF. DNA of the CDR3: TGTGCCAGCAGTCGTAGCGGGACGGCCTACGAGCAGTACTTC.

This chain links TRBV12-3 or TRBV12-4 with TRBJ2-4; 10 bases align to TRBD2. The CDR3 length is 16 residues. The V and J ends lost 8 bases and 1 base, in that order; junction bases with no gene match: 8. The CDR3 nucleotides read TGTGCCAGCTATGAGAGCGGGAGGGGGGCCAAAAACATTCAGTACTTC. Amino acid sequence: CASYESGRGAKNIQYF.

This clonotype was counted at least ten times. The V and J genes are TRBV30 and TRBJ1-2; D call uncertain. Germline V CDR1 and CDR2: GTSNPN, SVGIG (reference sequence). CDR3 length: 10 amino acids. V was pared by 5 bases and J by 3 bases, with 4 bases between. This CDR3 is CAWYHYGYTF. The DNA for the CDR3 is TGTGCCTGGTACCACTATGGCTACACCTTC. The variable domain in full, completed from reference TRBV30 and TRBJ1-2, reads SQTIHQWPATLVQPVGSPLSLECTVEGTSNPNLYWYRQAAGRGLQLLFYSVGIGQISSEVPQNLSASRPQDRQFILSSKKLLLSDSGFYLCAWYHYGYTFGSGTRLTVV.

V and J are TRBV7-9 and TRBJ2-4; 7 positions match TRBD1. Per germline, CDR1 SEHNR and CDR2 FQNEAQ (reference sequence). This CDR3 has 16 residues. V lost 4 bases to trimming and J lost 0 bases; unmatched junction nucleotides: 6. The CDR3 loop is CASSSGQELAKNIQYF. CDR3 coding DNA: TGTGCCAGCAGCTCCGGACAGGAGTTAGCCAAAAACATTCAGTACTTC.

This clonotype has a count of ten or more. The chain recombines TRBV28 with TRBJ2-1; D is ambiguous. CDR3 length: 16 residues. V was shortened by 3 bases and J by 3 bases, with 15 bases between the two germline ends. Germline loops: CDR1 MDHEN, CDR2 SYDVKM. The CDR3 is CASSFSVSKIYNEQFF. CDR3 bases: TGTGCCAGCAGTTTTTCCGTCTCAAAAATCTACAATGAGCAGTTCTTC.

This clonotype was counted between two and nine times. The V and J genes are TRBV11-3 and TRBJ2-1; D may be TRBD1 or TRBD2 (5 bases each). This CDR3 is built from 15 residues. V gave up 6 bases and J gave up 8 bases, with 20 bases separating them. The germline V gene has CDR1 SGHNT and CDR2 YENEEA. The CDR3 protein is CASSRQRPGAHEQFF. The CDR3 DNA reads TGTGCCAGCAGTCGGCAGCGTCCCGGGGCCCATGAGCAGTTCTTC.

This clonotype has a handful of counts. CDR3 sequence reads: CSASTGYLSYNSPLHF. In DNA form, the CDR3 reads TGCAGTGCTAGTACCGGTTACCTATCCTATAATTCACCCCTCCACTTT. The chain uses TRBV20-1 and TRBJ1-6; D unresolved. V was trimmed by 3 bases and J by 1 base, leaving 13 bases between them. The CDR3 contains 16 residues. Per germline, CDR1 DFQATT and CDR2 SNEGSKA (reference sequence).

In this sample, this clonotype turned up many times. The chain couples TRBV5-1 to TRBJ2-7, with D possibly being TRBD1 (6 bases). Trimming removed 0 bases at V and 3 bases at J, with 10 bases between. The CDR3 is 14 residues long. Germline-derived CDR1 and CDR2 are SGHRS and YFSETQ. CDR3 region: CASSLEGHHYEQYF. CDR3 in DNA: TGCGCCAGCAGCTTGGAGGGACACCACTACGAGCAGTACTTC.

V usage is TRBV15 and J usage is TRBJ2-1; D unresolved. Trimming pared 5 bases from V and 9 bases from J, leaving 14 bases between. Per the germline V gene, CDR1 is LNHNV and CDR2 is YYDKDF (reference sequence). The CDR3 is 13 residues long. CDR3 sequence reads: CATSDGRLSEQFF. Here the CDR3 DNA reads TGTGCCACCAGCGACGGTCGTCTTAGTGAGCAGTTCTTC. Full variable domain (rest looked up from reference TRBV15 and TRBJ2-1): DAMVIQNPRYQVTQFGKPVTLSCSQTLNHNVMYWYQQKSSQAPKLLFHYYDKDFNNEADTPDNFQSRRPNTSFCFLDIRSPGLGDTAMYLCATSDGRLSEQFFGPGTRLTVL.

This chain links TRBV7-3 with TRBJ1-4, with a possible D match to TRBD1 (5 bases). The V gene's germline CDR1 is SGHTA and CDR2 FQGTGA. CDR3 length: 15 amino acids. The germline V and J ends were trimmed by 0 bases and 8 bases, with 13 bases remaining between them. CDR3 nucleotide sequence: TGTGCCAGCAGCTTAACGGCAGAGCGGGGGGAAAAACTGTTTTTT. Translation gives CASSLTAERGEKLFF.

V and J are TRBV7-3 and TRBJ2-2; 7 nucleotides align to TRBD1. This CDR3 spans 15 amino acids. J was trimmed by 3 bases and V by 5 bases; bases with no gene match: 6. Germline V gives CDR1 SGHTA, CDR2 FQGTGA. CDR3 DNA: TGTGCCAGCAGCCCACGGGACAGCGACACCGGGGAGCTGTTTTTT. Protein sequence: CASSPRDSDTGELFF.

In this sample, this clonotype turned up many times. This chain uses TRBV5-8 with TRBJ2-3; D is unclear. Germline-derived CDR1 and CDR2 are SGHTS and YDEGEE. With 4 bases removed from V and 2 bases from J, the gap between germline ends came to 14 bases. The CDR3 runs 15 residues. In nucleotides, the CDR3 is TGTGCCAGCAGCATGATGGACGGGTACACAGATACGCAGTATTTT. It codes for CASSMMDGYTDTQYF.